Below, one T cell receptor (beta chain) is given with its context. There is no known antigen for this receptor. The input lacks base qualities; no much larger clone sits a single base away. The sample belongs to a study of molecular identifiers for immune sequencing clone quantification (dated by TCRdb to the late 2010s). About the full investigation: For a replicate experiment, the RNA from either around 20,000 or 99,000 naive CD8 T cells was divided into five aliquots, and four of those aliquots went on to sequencing. This methods study benchmarked molecular-identifier clustering-based TCR repertoire sequencing (MIDCIRS) and TCR RNA copy counting, using CD8 T cells to do so.

Libraries of naive CD8 T cells were generated from roughly 21,000 to 960,000 sorted cells, with 10%, 30% or 50% of the purified RNA used. On a BD FACSAria II, naive CD8 T cells were FACS-sorted as CD8+CD4-CCR7+CD45RA+ and collected into RLT Plus buffer. More than 8 TCR copies' worth of Jurkat RNA were spiked into roughly 20,000-1,000,000 naive CD8 T cell samples to test detection sensitivity. Enrichment of CD8 T cells was performed with RosetteSep CD8+ T Cell Enrichment Cocktail and Ficoll-Paque, after which ACK red cell lysis was carried out. Libraries were built with PCR. For sequencing, a NextSeq 500 was employed. Bulk TCR libraries were generated as previously described, with the TCR primers listed in Table S5 used. Total RNA was purified with the Qiagen AllPrep DNA/RNA kit. Before analysis, reads from multiple sequencing runs of the same library were pooled. For the original study's pipeline: Reads were retained only if an exact TCR constant sequence was present, and the retained reads were trimmed to 150 nt and grouped according to their 12-nt molecular barcodes. Reads within each barcode group were sub-clustered using a 15% Levenshtein threshold, and quality-weighted consensus sequences were constructed for each RNA molecule. Non-functional sequences were discarded, and so were lower-count sequences lying one edit away from another sequence. Barcode sub-clusters with fewer than 20% of the maximum read count were removed, based on fitting two negative binomial distributions. TCRdb reworked the public reads: Q25 trimming with fastp, MiXCR clone assembly, productive beta chains retained. Entries that share a CDR3 protein sequence are merged under the most common genes and DNA. These V and J calls rely on TCRdb rather than the paper's analysis. Here the sample has approximately 500,000 distinct CDR3 sequences; around 25% occur a single time. The top ten clonotypes cover under 0.8% of the sample.

What the research found in general, with its limitations: Approximately 3.1 recovered TCR RNA copies per cell were obtained by modeling, versus about ten by digital PCR, implying a capture efficiency of 25% to 30%. Identical TCR molecules sharing a barcode could cause highly expanded clone sizes to be underestimated. A single cell's worth of spiked-in Jurkat TCR RNA was reported detectable even among 750,000 to 1,000,000 naive CD8 T cells. When barcode sub-clustering was left out, chimeric consensus sequences inflated TCR diversity, with chimeras reaching as high as 47%. In CMV-specific effector cells, clones with more than 20 RNA copies accounted for over 97% of molecules, whereas in naive cells such clones accounted for under 1%. Spiked-in Jurkat TCR RNA (10 copies' worth), which is not part of the donor repertoire, was contained in the naive libraries.

V is cut by 4 bases and J by 0 bases, and the space between the germline ends is 14 bases. Measured from the cysteine to the phenylalanine, the CDR3 is 16 residues long. Here the CDR3 DNA is all that survives: 48 bases in frame from base 1. CDR1 and CDR2 (MGHRA, YSYEKL) derive from the germline V gene. Sequenced material: naive CD8+ T cells from blood, with Jurkat cell RNA spiked in. The cell subset or site label on this specimen signifies: FACS-sorted CD8+CD4-CCR7+CD45RA+ naive T cells. Here the chain combines TRBV4-1 and TRBJ2-3, with a tentative D call of TRBD1 or TRBD2, each matching 6 bases. The sequence was collected from a human donor in good health. Some libraries in this study had Jurkat cell RNA spiked in. The nucleotides read TGCGCCAGCAGCCCACAGGGTAGCGGTAGCACAGATACGCAGTATTTT. Translation gives CASSPQGSGSTDTQYF.